This TCR beta chain was observed in a study of T-cell reconstitution after alpha-beta-depleted transplantation in children. Preparing the TCRbeta library involved the use of unique molecular identifiers. TCRdb re-called the PCR reads through MiXCR, storing one row per CDR3 protein. This table holds about 400,000 distinct CDR3 sequences, approximately 20% found once. This clonotype was detected only a few times. This sample comprised PBMCs from the stem cell graft donor, obtained from the stem cell graft. The receptor comes from a human donor who donated a stem cell graft to a child with acute myeloid leukemia.

The DNA of the CDR3 is TGTGCCAGCAGTTTATGGGCAGGGACCCGCACTGAAGCTTTCTTT. Translating gives CASSLWAGTRTEAFF. The chain carries TRBV27 and TRBJ1-1; perhaps TRBD1 as D (5 bases). Germline-derived CDR1 and CDR2 are MNHEY and SMNVEV (reference sequence). Trimming cost V 1 base and J 4 bases, with 13 bases left between them. The CDR3 is made up of 15 amino acids.